Below are 7 T cell receptor beta chains sequenced from a single sample in a study of blood T cell repertoires in COVID-19. TCRdb's table, derived via immunoSEQ multiplex PCR, lists solely in-frame clones and lacks some. The sample lists around 150,000 clones; roughly 89% were seen once. The sample was peripheral blood. Receptor source: a man under 40 with COVID-19, enrolled during active disease.

The V gene is TRBV5-4, the J gene TRBJ1-6; 7 bases match TRBD1. Germline trimming cut 3 bases from V and 3 bases from J; bases unmatched to any gene: 6. CDR3 size: 16 residues. CDR1 and CDR2 (germline): SGHNT, YYREEE (reference sequence). CDR3 coding DNA: TGTGCCAGCAGCTCGGGGGGGGACAGCTATAATTCACCCCTCCACTTT. Encoded protein: CASSSGGDSYNSPLHF.

The CDR3 sequence is CAISDPPAGGAGDTQYF. For the CDR3, the DNA is TGTGCCATCAGTGACCCTCCCGCTGGGGGCGCTGGAGATACGCAGTATTTT. This sequence joins TRBV10-3 and TRBJ2-3; D may be TRBD1 (6 bases). The V end was cut by 3 bases, the J end by 5 bases, with 21 bases between. The CDR3 loop spans 17 amino acids. Germline-derived CDR1 and CDR2 are ENHRY and SYGVKD.

This clone showed up just a few times. The V call is TRBV7-9, the J call TRBJ2-5; D possibly corresponds to TRBD2 (5 bases). The germline V gene encodes CDR1 SEHNR and CDR2 FQNEAQ (reference sequence). The CDR3 has 15 residues. V shed 8 bases and J shed 5 bases, with 21 bases lying between them. CDR3 protein: CASGGSGLTAETQYF. The DNA for the CDR3 is TGTGCCAGCGGAGGATCGGGCCTCACGGCGGAGACCCAGTACTTC.

CDR3 in DNA: TGTGCCAGCAGGGCGCGAGGCGGCTACACCTTC. Amino acid sequence: CASRARGGYTF. V is TRBV6-5 and J is TRBJ1-2; D ambiguous. V lost 6 bases and J 8 bases, leaving 10 bases between the germline ends. The CDR3 covers 11 residues. Germline V gene data show CDR1 as MNHEY and CDR2 as SVGAGI.

V usage is TRBV3-1 (or the pseudogene TRBV3-2) and J usage is TRBJ2-1, with D tentatively TRBD2 (5 bases). This CDR3 spans 13 amino acids. In germline, CDR1 is LGHDT, CDR2 YNNKEL (reference sequence). Between the trimmed V and J ends, which lost 8 bases and 4 bases, there was a span of 12 bases. CDR3 DNA sequence: TGTGCCAGCGGGCTGCCGGGGTACAATGAGCAGTTCTTC. Translating it yields CASGLPGYNEQFF.

The V and J genes are TRBV6-5 and TRBJ2-5; the D gene is possibly TRBD1 (6 bases). V dropped 8 bases and J dropped 2 bases, with 9 bases sitting between them. This CDR3 contains 12 residues. Germline values: CDR1 MNHEY, CDR2 SVGAGI. The CDR3 nucleotides are TGTGCCAGCTCAAGGGGGCAAGAGACCCAGTACTTC. This encodes CASSRGQETQYF.

V is TRBV12-2 and J is TRBJ2-7; the tabulated D call, TRBD1, remains unverified against the DNA. TRBV12-2 is classified as a pseudogene. The CDR3 runs 15 residues. This CDR3 reads CASRLEGTGNYEQYF. CDR3 in DNA: TGTGCAAGTCGCTTAGAGGGGACAGGGAACTACGAGCAGTACTTC.